This T cell receptor (beta chain) appears in the sequencing data of a study of blood T cell repertoires in COVID-19. On the study more broadly: Collection of acute and convalescent COVID-19 samples took place in the United States, Italy and Spain. Sources were T cells, B-cell-depleted T cells, or PBMCs; the material itself was cDNA or gDNA.

Germline V gene lookup returns CDR1 MGHRA and CDR2 YSYEKL. The length of the CDR3 is 17 residues. V gave up 3 bases and J gave up 4 bases, with 19 bases separating them. Authors' analysis steps: Researchers report that nucleated cell counts were estimated from reference gene primer amplification. Sequencing used immunoSEQ multiplex PCR; TCRdb keeps in-frame clones, though not all of them. D and trimming come from the DNA, and the V and J calls and clone size come from that table. The repertoire holds approximately 220,000 clones, with 84% as singletons. The source of this sequence is a woman aged 30 to 39 who had recovered from COVID-19. Sequencing input: peripheral blood. The V and J genes are TRBV4-1 and TRBJ2-1; D uncertain. CDR3 bases: TGCGCCAGCAGCCATCTCAACCGGGTCCTTATGTACAATGAGCAGTTCTTC. It is translated as CASSHLNRVLMYNEQFF.